This TCR beta chain came from a study of early T cells in non-severe SARS-CoV-2 infection. Study background: Sequencing of bulk RNA from unsorted whole blood was done, without chain pairing.

The CDR3 runs to 12 residues. Germline V gives CDR1 SQVTM, CDR2 ANQGSEA. V was shortened by 3 bases and J by 5 bases, with 11 bases between the two germline ends. Study findings and constraints: Database matching using VDJdb favored anti-spike CD8 responses, with private and CD4 specificities left missing.

Comment on this clonotype: Its specificity is unknown.

cDNA molecules, individually, were tagged with unique molecular identifiers. TCRdb reprocessed the 5' RACE reads with MiXCR, giving one entry per CDR3 protein. The data hold fewer than 30,000 distinct CDR3 sequences, with 3.5% to 5% observed a single time. The TCR comes from an adult who was a healthcare worker with PCR-confirmed SARS-CoV-2 infection or an uninfected control (not recorded which). This rearrangement joins TRBV29-1 to TRBJ2-7; D is possibly TRBD1 (6 bases). Material for sequencing was whole blood. The CDR3 protein is CSVDDRIHEQYF. CDR3 nucleotides: TGCAGCGTTGACGACAGGATCCACGAGCAGTACTTC.